Shown below are 27 T cell receptor beta chains from a single sample sequenced in a study of blood T cell repertoires in COVID-19. Clones were sequenced by immunoSEQ multiplex PCR, and TCRdb holds only the in-frame ones, with some missing. The sample consists of around 290,000 clones, nearly 90% of them appearing once. The sample consisted of PBMCs or T cells enriched from blood (not recorded which). The receptor set was obtained from a woman in her 30s who had recovered from COVID-19.

This chain joins TRBV9 and TRBJ2-4; the match to TRBD2 covers 9 bases. From germline, CDR1 is SGDLS and CDR2 YYNGEE. Trimming removed 4 bases from V and 6 bases from J; junction bases left unmatched: 8. CDR3 length: 15 residues. Written as DNA, the CDR3 is TGTGCCAGCAGCCTCGCGGCGGGGGGGACAAACATTCAGTACTTC. Encoded protein: CASSLAAGGTNIQYF.

The chain is built from TRBV6-1 and TRBJ1-6; D gene ambiguous. V was pared by 1 base and J by 8 bases, with 12 bases between. Per the germline V gene, CDR1 is MNHNS and CDR2 is SASEGT. CDR3 length: 15 amino acids. CDR3 DNA: TGTGCCAGCAGTGAAGAGGCGGGCAGGTATTCACCCCTCCACTTT. This translates into CASSEEAGRYSPLHF.

CDR3 protein: CASSGRDGRIHNEQFF. CDR3 nucleotide sequence: TGTGCCAGCAGCGGACGCGACGGGAGGATCCACAATGAGCAGTTCTTC. The rearrangement links TRBV9 to TRBJ2-1; 7 bases agree with TRBD2. Trimming took 3 bases from V and 5 from J; bases not matched to a gene: 11. CDR1 and CDR2 from the germline V gene are SGDLS and YYNGEE. The CDR3 spans 16 residues.

The rearrangement uses TRBV3-1 (or the pseudogene TRBV3-2) and TRBJ2-7, with 10 bases identical to TRBD2. V was clipped by 0 bases and J by 1 base; unmatched bases: 0. The CDR3 contains 15 residues. Germline V gene data show CDR1 as LGHDT and CDR2 as YNNKEL (reference sequence). CDR3: CASSQEAGGSYEQYF. CDR3 bases: TGTGCCAGCAGCCAAGAAGCGGGAGGGTCCTACGAGCAGTACTTC.

The chain recombines TRBV7-9 with TRBJ1-1; 7 nucleotides agree with TRBD1. The germline V gene encodes CDR1 SEHNR and CDR2 FQNEAQ (reference sequence). Trimming removed 6 bases from V and 3 bases from J; junction bases left unmatched: 10. The CDR3 is 15 residues long. In DNA, the CDR3 is TGTGCCAGCAGTCCGAGTGACAGGGACTACACTGAAGCTTTCTTT. Translating it yields CASSPSDRDYTEAFF.

The chain has TRBV11-3 and TRBJ2-7; tentative D call: TRBD1 (6 bases). The CDR3 spans 15 residues. CDR1 is SGHNT, CDR2 YENEEA, per germline. V was trimmed by 1 base and J by 0 bases, leaving 10 bases between them. CDR3 DNA sequence: TGTGCCAGCAGCTTAGGGGACACGAGCTCCTACGAGCAGTACTTC. This codes for CASSLGDTSSYEQYF.

The genes are TRBV2 and TRBJ2-7; possibly TRBD1 for D (5 bases). The CDR3 has 13 residues. V lost 2 bases and J lost 1, with 6 bases in between. Germline V gene sequence: CDR1 SNHLY, CDR2 FYNNEI. CDR3 region: CASSEYRSYEQYF. DNA of the CDR3: TGTGCCAGCAGTGAATACAGGTCCTACGAGCAGTACTTC.

This chain uses TRBV18 with TRBJ2-5; 8 bases match TRBD1. The germline CDR1 and CDR2 sequences are KGHSH and LQKENI. This CDR3 is built from 14 residues. V lost 4 bases, J lost 7 bases, and 8 bases stayed unmatched. The CDR3 loop is CASSLLDREGTQYF. The CDR3 bases are TGTGCCAGCTCACTCTTGGACAGGGAAGGGACCCAGTACTTC.

The chain has TRBV5-6 and TRBJ2-7; D possibly corresponds to TRBD1 (6 bases). The CDR3 runs 14 residues. CDR1 is SGHDT, CDR2 YYEEEE, per germline. Trimming left V 5 bases short and J 0 bases short, with 12 bases between. In nucleotides, the CDR3 is TGTGCCAGCAGAAGGGGGTTGAGCTCCTACGAGCAGTACTTC. The encoded protein is CASRRGLSSYEQYF.

The chain links TRBV6-2 or TRBV6-3 to TRBJ1-2; D is undetermined. V was clipped by 2 bases and J by 4 bases, with 14 bases between them. This CDR3 region has 15 residues. In germline, CDR1 is MNHEY, CDR2 SVGEGT. This CDR3 is CASSYGGQPIYGYTF. CDR3 DNA sequence: TGTGCCAGCAGTTACGGCGGGCAGCCTATCTATGGCTACACCTTC.

V gene TRBV7-3 combines with J gene TRBJ2-5; 12 bases are shared with TRBD2. The CDR3 is 20 residues long. In germline, CDR1 is SGHTA, CDR2 FQGTGA. V was pared by 5 bases and J by 9 bases, with 25 bases of the junction left unmatched. In nucleotides, the CDR3 is TGTGCCAGCAGCCCCTATAGACGAGGAACTAGCGGGGGGCCCTGGGGGGCCCAGTACTTC. Protein product: CASSPYRRGTSGGPWGAQYF.

This chain uses TRBV27 with TRBJ2-5; a possible D gene is TRBD1 (5 bases). Germline CDR1 and CDR2: MNHEY and SMNVEV (reference sequence). V shed 6 bases and J shed 0 bases, with 14 bases lying between them. The CDR3 is 15 amino acids. CDR3 loop: CASSYLGQNQETQYF. The CDR3 nucleotides read TGTGCCAGCAGCTACCTGGGGCAGAACCAAGAGACCCAGTACTTC.

The V call is TRBV2, the J call TRBJ1-5; 7 bases match TRBD1. This CDR3 has 15 residues. Germline lookup yields CDR1 SNHLY and CDR2 FYNNEI. Germline trimming cut 7 bases from V and 4 bases from J; bases unmatched to any gene: 10. The CDR3 DNA follows: TGTGCCAGCAACCCTCCGGGACAGTCTAATCAGCCCCAGCATTTT. Its protein product is CASNPPGQSNQPQHF.

J is TRBJ2-1 and V is TRBV11-3; D might be TRBD2 (6 bases). V dropped 5 bases and J dropped 2 bases, with 13 bases sitting between them. This CDR3 spans 15 amino acids. CDR1 and CDR2 (germline): SGHNT, YENEEA. The CDR3 sequence is CASSNRDSAYNEQFF. The CDR3 DNA reads TGTGCCAGCAGCAACCGGGACTCCGCCTACAATGAGCAGTTCTTC.

The chain links TRBV27 to TRBJ2-3; D remains unclear. This CDR3 spans 15 amino acids. V was clipped by 3 bases and J by 0 bases, with 10 bases between them. Germline V gene lookup returns CDR1 MNHEY and CDR2 SMNVEV (reference sequence). CDR3: CASSLTKRSTDTQYF. CDR3 DNA: TGTGCCAGCAGTTTGACAAAACGTAGCACAGATACGCAGTATTTT.

The chain combines TRBV7-8 with TRBJ2-1; 8 bases are shared with TRBD1. The CDR3 runs to 15 residues. Germline V CDR1 and CDR2: SGHVS, FQNEAQ. V trimming: 4 bases; J trimming: 5 bases; junction bases outside the gene matches: 7. The CDR3 loop is CASSSGTGADNEQFF. CDR3 DNA: TGTGCCAGCAGCTCCGGGACAGGAGCAGACAATGAGCAGTTCTTC.

V is TRBV21-1 and J is TRBJ2-1; TRBD2, the D gene given by the table, was not confirmed from the DNA. TRBV21-1 is deemed a pseudogene. The CDR3 runs to 21 residues. The CDR3 nucleotides read TGTGCCAGCAGCAAAGGGTATTACGGCGGGAGATCCCCCTCCTCCTACAATGAGCAGTTCTTC. Translation: CASSKGYYGGRSPSSYNEQFF.

The rearrangement links TRBV15 to TRBJ1-3; the D gene is possibly TRBD1 (6 bases). Germline assignment: CDR1 LNHNV and CDR2 YYDKDF (reference sequence). CDR3 length: 16 amino acids. V dropped 1 base and J dropped 6 bases, with 16 bases sitting between them. The CDR3, as DNA: TGTGCCACCAGCAGAGGGGACATATCGAGGGAAAACACCATATATTTT. It translates to CATSRGDISRENTIYF.

The chain has TRBV18 and TRBJ2-2; the D is unclear. The CDR3 spans 16 residues. The germline V and J ends were trimmed by 3 bases and 0 bases, with 11 bases remaining between them. Germline V gene lookup returns CDR1 KGHSH and CDR2 LQKENI. The CDR3 is CASSPLSDTNTGELFF. DNA of the CDR3: TGTGCCAGCTCACCTTTGTCCGACACGAACACCGGGGAGCTGTTTTTT.

The chain couples TRBV5-1 to TRBJ2-5, with D tentatively TRBD1 (6 bases). V was shortened by 2 bases and J by 4 bases, with 12 bases between the two germline ends. The CDR3 sequence is 14 residues long. Germline V gene data show CDR1 as SGHRS and CDR2 as YFSETQ. CDR3 sequence: CASSFQGQGETQYF. The CDR3 DNA is TGCGCCAGCAGCTTCCAGGGGCAGGGAGAGACCCAGTACTTC.

The rearrangement joins TRBV29-1 to TRBJ2-2; 9 nucleotides align to TRBD1. The CDR3 totals 13 residues. CDR1 is SQVTM and CDR2 is ANQGSEA in the germline V gene. Unmatched junction bases numbered 2, after V lost 4 bases and J lost 5 bases. CDR3 residues: CSVGTGVTGELFF. In nucleotides, the CDR3 is TGCAGCGTTGGGACAGGGGTAACCGGGGAGCTGTTTTTT.

The chain carries TRBV9 and TRBJ2-5, with D maybe TRBD1 (5 bases). This CDR3 contains 15 residues. V lost 0 bases to trimming and J lost 5 bases, with 14 bases between them. The V gene's germline CDR1 is SGDLS and CDR2 YYNGEE. As DNA, the CDR3 is TGTGCCAGCAGCGTAGTGGCAGGGATGTCGGAGACCCAGTACTTC. Its protein product is CASSVVAGMSETQYF.

The V gene is TRBV5-8, the J gene TRBJ2-3; tentatively, D is TRBD1 (5 bases). Germline CDR1 and CDR2: SGHTS and YDEGEE. Trimming cost V 3 bases and J 0 bases, with 14 bases left between them. The CDR3 loop spans 16 amino acids. CDR3 residues: CASSWTDITSTDTQYF. CDR3 in DNA: TGTGCCAGCAGCTGGACGGACATTACTAGCACAGATACGCAGTATTTT.

The genes are TRBV29-1 and TRBJ2-7; 10 nucleotides match TRBD2. The CDR3 length is 14 residues. Germline CDR1 reads SQVTM; CDR2 reads ANQGSEA. V trimming: 7 bases; J trimming: 0 bases; junction bases outside the gene matches: 6. The CDR3 here is CSARGLASSYEQYF. The CDR3 DNA is TGCAGCGCCCGGGGACTAGCGAGCTCCTACGAGCAGTACTTC.

The genes are TRBV7-8 and TRBJ1-3; tentative D call: TRBD1 (5 bases). CDR1 is SGHVS, CDR2 FQNEAQ, per germline. V lost 1 base and J lost 6, with 16 bases in between. The CDR3 is 16 amino acids. This chain's CDR3 is CASSLVRGGGANTIYF. For the CDR3, the DNA is TGTGCCAGCAGCTTAGTGAGGGGCGGCGGGGCAAACACCATATATTTT.

The J gene is TRBJ2-5, the V gene TRBV4-1, with D tentatively TRBD1 (6 bases). With 2 bases removed from V and 4 bases from J, the gap between germline ends came to 20 bases. Germline V lookup: CDR1 MGHRA, CDR2 YSYEKL. The CDR3 loop spans 17 amino acids. The CDR3 loop is CASSQIQGSGYGETQYF. CDR3 nucleotide sequence: TGCGCCAGCAGCCAAATCCAGGGGTCCGGTTACGGAGAGACCCAGTACTTC.

The chain has TRBV9 and TRBJ2-7; 10 bases agree with TRBD2. Germline assignment: CDR1 SGDLS and CDR2 YYNGEE. V shed 0 bases and J 6 bases; nucleotides not matched to a gene: 9. The CDR3 runs 16 residues. The CDR3 sequence: CASSVDPSGSFTEQYF. For the CDR3, the DNA is TGTGCCAGCAGCGTAGACCCTAGCGGGAGTTTCACCGAGCAGTACTTC. The whole variable domain, remainder taken from reference TRBV9 and TRBJ2-7, is DSGVTQTPKHLITATGQRVTLRCSPRSGDLSVYWYQQSLDQGLQFLIQYYNGEERAKGNILERFSAQQFPDLHSELNLSSLELGDSALYFCASSVDPSGSFTEQYFGPGTRLTVT.